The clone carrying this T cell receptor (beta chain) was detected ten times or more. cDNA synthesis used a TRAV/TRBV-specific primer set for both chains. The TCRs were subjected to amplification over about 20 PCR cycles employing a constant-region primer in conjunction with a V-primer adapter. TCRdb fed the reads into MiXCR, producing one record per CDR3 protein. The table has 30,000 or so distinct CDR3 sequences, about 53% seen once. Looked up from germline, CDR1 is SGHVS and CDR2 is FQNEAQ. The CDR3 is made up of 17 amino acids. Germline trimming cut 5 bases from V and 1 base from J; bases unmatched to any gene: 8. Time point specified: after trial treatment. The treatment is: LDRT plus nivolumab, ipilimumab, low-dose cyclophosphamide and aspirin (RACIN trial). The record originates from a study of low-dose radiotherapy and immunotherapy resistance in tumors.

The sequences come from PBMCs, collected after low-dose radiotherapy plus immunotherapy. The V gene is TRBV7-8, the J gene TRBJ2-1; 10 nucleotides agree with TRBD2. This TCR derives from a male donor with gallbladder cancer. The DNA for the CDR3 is TGTGCCAGCAGCCTCAATAGCGGGAGGACATCCTACAATGAGCAGTTCTTC. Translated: CASSLNSGRTSYNEQFF.